The 26 T cell receptor beta chains below come from one sample, sequenced in a study of T cells in Graves' hyperthyroidism and ophthalmopathy. TCR beta CDR3 regions were amplified from RNA. The HTBI primer set was used in a first-round RT-PCR of the TCR CDR3. TCRdb recomputed calls from the multiplex PCR reads with MiXCR, one row per CDR3 protein. The sample contains 450,000 to 500,000 distinct CDR3 sequences, around a fifth of which appear only once. The sample consisted of blood. All receptors come from a woman in her 70s with Graves' ophthalmopathy.

This clonotype was observed at least ten times. The chain combines TRBV28 with TRBJ1-1; D remains unclear. Germline CDR1 reads MDHEN; CDR2 reads SYDVKM. This CDR3 spans 13 amino acids. Trimming removed 8 bases at V and 2 bases at J, with 12 bases between. The CDR3 coding sequence is TGTGCCAGCTCCGGGGAATTTAACACTGAAGCTTTCTTT. It is translated as CASSGEFNTEAFF. Full variable domain (remainder filled in from reference TRBV28 and TRBJ1-1): DVKVTQSSRYLVKRTGEKVFLECVQDMDHENMFWYRQDPGLGLRLIYFSYDVKMKEKGDIPEGYSVSREKKERFSLILESASTNQTSMYLCASSGEFNTEAFFGQGTRLTVV.

This clonotype has at least ten counts. The V and J genes are TRBV7-2 and TRBJ2-7; TRBD1 might be the D (5 bases). The CDR3 is 17 amino acids. V was shortened by 1 base and J by 0 bases, with 16 bases between the two germline ends. Looked up from germline, CDR1 is SGHTA and CDR2 is FQGNSA. CDR3 amino acids: CASSLGNQGPSSYEQYF. The CDR3 nucleotides are TGTGCCAGCAGCTTAGGAAATCAGGGCCCTAGCTCCTACGAGCAGTACTTC.

The rearrangement uses TRBV6-5 and TRBJ1-2; D not certain. CDR1 and CDR2 (germline): MNHEY, SVGAGI. The CDR3 consists of 12 residues. V shed 4 bases and J shed 6 bases, with 9 bases lying between them. CDR3 loop: CASSSRLDGYTF. The CDR3 DNA reads as TGTGCCAGCAGTTCTCGATTGGATGGCTACACCTTC.

The chain recombines TRBV6-6 with TRBJ2-7, with D possibly called TRBD1 or TRBD2 (6 bases each). V was pared by 0 bases and J by 4 bases, with 19 bases between. This CDR3 region has 17 residues. Germline CDR1 reads MNHNY; CDR2 reads SVGAGI (reference sequence). CDR3 DNA sequence: TGTGCCAGCAGTTACTCGGGGGGCAGTACCTCAGCGTACGAGCAGTACTTC. It specifies CASSYSGGSTSAYEQYF.

This clonotype was picked up many times. The chain recombines TRBV9 with TRBJ1-5; 8 nucleotides match TRBD1. The junction had 4 bases not matched to a gene; V was cut back by 4 bases and J by 1 base. The CDR3 sequence is 15 residues long. From germline, CDR1 is SGDLS and CDR2 YYNGEE. This CDR3 reads CASSPGTGSNQPQHF. CDR3 sequence (DNA): TGTGCCAGCAGCCCCGGGACAGGCAGCAATCAGCCCCAGCATTTT.

This chain's CDR3 is CASSRISSGNTIYF. The CDR3 DNA is TGTGCCAGCAGCCGTATTAGCTCTGGAAACACCATATATTTT. V and J are TRBV2 and TRBJ1-3; D gene uncertain. V lost 6 bases and J lost 0, with 9 bases in between. The CDR3 spans 14 residues. Germline V gene lookup returns CDR1 SNHLY and CDR2 FYNNEI. Filled out from reference TRBV2 and TRBJ1-3, the complete variable domain reads EPEVTQTPSHQVTQMGQEVILRCVPISNHLYFYWYRQILGQKVEFLVSFYNNEISEKSEIFDDQFSVERPDGSNFTLKIRSTKLEDSAMYFCASSRISSGNTIYFGEGSWLTVV.

The chain couples TRBV2 to TRBJ2-1; 9 nucleotides agree with TRBD1. V shed 6 bases and J 2 bases; nucleotides not matched to a gene: 5. Germline V gene lookup returns CDR1 SNHLY and CDR2 FYNNEI. This CDR3 is built from 15 residues. The CDR3 sequence is CASRMDRGAYNEQFF. The CDR3 coding sequence is TGTGCCAGCAGGATGGACAGGGGCGCCTACAATGAGCAGTTCTTC.

The CDR3 DNA is TGTGCCAGCAGCCAACCCCCAAGAAGTGGGACAGGGGGCTCCTACGAGCAGTACTTC. Translation gives CASSQPPRSGTGGSYEQYF. This rearrangement joins TRBV3-1 to TRBJ2-7; 11 bases match TRBD1. J lost 0 bases, V lost 2 bases, and 12 bases had no gene match. This CDR3 is 19 amino acids long. Per germline, CDR1 LGHDT and CDR2 YNNKEL (reference sequence).

The sample holds many counts of this clonotype. Here the CDR3 DNA reads TGTGCCAGCAGCTTAGGCCCTACTAGCACAGATACGCAGTATTTT. Its translation is CASSLGPTSTDTQYF. The genes are TRBV13 and TRBJ2-3; D not certain. Germline V CDR1 and CDR2: PRHDT, FYEKMQ (reference sequence). The ends were cut back, 0 bases at V and 0 bases at J, with 7 bases in the middle. This CDR3 is built from 15 residues.

In this sample, this clonotype turned up many times. J is TRBJ2-7 and V is TRBV12-3 or TRBV12-4; D is perhaps TRBD1 or TRBD2 (7 bases each). With 8 bases removed from V and 6 bases from J, the gap between germline ends came to 29 bases. The CDR3 length is 17 residues. CDR3 in DNA: TGTGCCAGCCGCCGAGGGAGGGGGCGCGAGGTCGGGACCGAGCAGTACTTC. Encoded protein: CASRRGRGREVGTEQYF.

This clonotype was recorded a few times. This chain joins TRBV11-3 and TRBJ2-1; 9 nucleotides line up with TRBD2. The germline V gene encodes CDR1 SGHNT and CDR2 YENEEA. V lost 1 base, J lost 5 bases, and 3 bases stayed unmatched. The CDR3 covers 15 residues. CDR3 DNA sequence: TGTGCCAGCAGCTTAGGTCCTAGCGGGAACAATGAGCAGTTCTTC. Translating gives CASSLGPSGNNEQFF.

The chain employs TRBV4-1 and TRBJ1-1, with 9 bases matching TRBD1. Per the germline V gene, CDR1 is MGHRA and CDR2 is YSYEKL. This CDR3 spans 16 amino acids. Unmatched junction bases numbered 8, after V lost 3 bases and J lost 3 bases. The CDR3 bases are TGCGCCAGCAGCCAGACGGGACAGGGAAAAGACACTGAAGCTTTCTTT. Translated: CASSQTGQGKDTEAFF.

At least ten counts were recorded for this clonotype. The chain joins TRBV7-2 to TRBJ1-2, with D possibly TRBD1 on 5 matching bases. The CDR3 consists of 13 residues. Trimming removed 2 bases at V and 2 bases at J, with 6 bases between. Germline V gives CDR1 SGHTA, CDR2 FQGNSA. CDR3 protein: CASSLRQNYGYTF. Here the CDR3 DNA reads TGTGCCAGCAGCTTAAGACAGAACTATGGCTACACCTTC.

This clonotype was recorded at least ten times. The chain carries TRBV18 and TRBJ1-2; 7 nucleotides agree with TRBD1. Per germline, CDR1 KGHSH and CDR2 LQKENI. The CDR3 contains 12 residues. With V trimmed by 8 bases and J by 4 bases, 4 bases remained unmatched. In DNA, the CDR3 is TGTGCCAGCAGTCGACAGGGCTATGGCTACACCTTC. It encodes CASSRQGYGYTF.

This clonotype showed up just a few times. V is TRBV6-1 and J is TRBJ2-1; 13 nucleotides match TRBD2. The CDR3 has 19 amino acids. CDR1 MNHNS and CDR2 SASEGT come from the germline V gene. CDR3 residues: CASRGAGRLAGGSYNEQFF. As DNA, the CDR3 is TGTGCAAGCCGGGGGGCAGGTCGACTAGCGGGGGGCTCCTACAATGAGCAGTTCTTC.

The rearrangement links TRBV5-4 to TRBJ2-3, with a possible D match to TRBD2 (6 bases). Deletions cut 7 bases from V and 3 bases from J, with 12 bases between. CDR1 and CDR2 (germline): SGHNT, YYREEE (reference sequence). This CDR3 comprises 13 residues. CDR3 protein: CASGVAVTDTQYF. The CDR3, as DNA: TGTGCCAGCGGTGTAGCGGTAACAGATACGCAGTATTTT.

V gene TRBV10-2 combines with J gene TRBJ1-2; possible D gene TRBD1, 5 bases. From germline, CDR1 is WSHSY and CDR2 SAAADI. The CDR3 runs 14 residues. V gave up 7 bases and J gave up 5 bases, with 17 bases separating them. Here the CDR3 DNA reads TGCGCCAGCACCCCCCCCGGGACGGGTTATGGCTACACCTTC. It translates to CASTPPGTGYGYTF.

This clonotype was observed at least ten times. The J gene is TRBJ2-7, the V gene TRBV10-3; 9 nucleotides align to TRBD1. The CDR3 loop spans 14 amino acids. The V gene end was trimmed by 6 bases and the J gene end by 1 base; junction bases not matched to a gene: 4. In germline, CDR1 is ENHRY, CDR2 SYGVKD. This CDR3 reads CAISSDRGSYEQYF. CDR3 bases: TGTGCCATCAGCTCGGACAGGGGATCCTACGAGCAGTACTTC.

This rearrangement joins TRBV30 to TRBJ2-4; 7 nucleotides agree with TRBD1. V lost 1 base, J lost 6 bases, and 12 bases stayed unmatched. Germline assignment: CDR1 GTSNPN and CDR2 SVGIG (reference sequence). The CDR3 consists of 16 residues. The CDR3 loop is CAWSGSGGQVRNIQYF. The CDR3 DNA reads as TGTGCCTGGAGTGGATCAGGGGGTCAGGTGCGAAACATTCAGTACTTC.

This clonotype was recorded a few times. V and J are TRBV2 and TRBJ1-3; D ambiguous. The CDR3 extends over 15 amino acids. CDR1 and CDR2 from the germline V gene are SNHLY and FYNNEI. V was trimmed by 5 bases and J by 0 bases, leaving 11 bases between them. CDR3 sequence reads: CASSPFTSSGNTIYF. Here the CDR3 DNA reads TGTGCCAGCAGTCCTTTTACGAGCTCTGGAAACACCATATATTTT.

Only a few counts were recorded for this clonotype. The V call is TRBV3-1, the J call TRBJ2-3, with D perhaps assigned TRBD1 or TRBD2 (5 bases each). There are 15 residues in the CDR3. The germline V and J ends were trimmed by 2 bases and 5 bases, with 14 bases remaining between them. In germline, CDR1 is LGHDT, CDR2 YNNKEL (reference sequence). CDR3 residues: CASSQNFGTGDTQYF. CDR3 bases: TGTGCCAGCAGCCAAAACTTCGGGACGGGAGATACGCAGTATTTT.

This clonotype was seen ten or more times. The V and J genes are TRBV5-1 and TRBJ2-7; 15 bases line up with TRBD2. The CDR3 has 15 residues. Germline-derived CDR1 and CDR2 are SGHRS and YFSETQ. V was clipped by 3 bases and J by 7 bases; unmatched bases: 5. CDR3 loop: CASSSGLAGGREQYF. CDR3 sequence (DNA): TGCGCCAGCAGCTCGGGACTAGCGGGAGGAAGAGAGCAGTACTTC.

Ten or more counts support this clonotype. The V call is TRBV12-3 or TRBV12-4, the J call TRBJ1-5, with a weak D call TRBD1 (5 bases). The V gene lost 6 bases and the J gene lost 6 bases, with 15 bases spanning the gap. This CDR3 comprises 14 residues. CDR3 in DNA: TGTGCCAGCAGGCCTCAGGGAATCGGTCAGCCCCAGCATTTT. Translating it yields CASRPQGIGQPQHF.

This clonotype was detected once. This chain connects TRBV28 to TRBJ1-5; a possible D gene is TRBD1 (5 bases). Trimming took off 2 bases at V and 2 bases at J, with 13 bases between the two ends. Germline lookup yields CDR1 MDHEN and CDR2 SYDVKM. The CDR3 extends over 16 amino acids. The CDR3 nucleotides are TGTGCCAGCAGTTTACATCCAGGGTTGGGCAATCAGCCCCAGCATTTT. It yields the protein CASSLHPGLGNQPQHF.

This clonotype was detected ten times or more. The V gene is TRBV6-1, the J gene TRBJ2-6, with D possibly TRBD2 on 7 matching bases. Germline V lookup: CDR1 MNHNS, CDR2 SASEGT. Trimming cost V 6 bases and J 0 bases, with 21 bases left between them. CDR3 size: 19 residues. The CDR3 loop reads CASRDRPAGVGSGANVLTF. In DNA, the CDR3 is TGTGCCAGCAGGGACAGACCGGCGGGGGTAGGCTCTGGGGCCAACGTCCTGACTTTC.

The V gene is TRBV7-9, the J gene TRBJ1-2; TRBD1 agrees at 9 bases. The germline V gene has CDR1 SEHNR and CDR2 FQNEAQ (reference sequence). The V gene end was trimmed by 3 bases and the J gene end by 4 bases; junction bases not matched to a gene: 6. The CDR3 length is 15 residues. DNA of the CDR3: TGTGCCAGCAGCTTCATGGACAGGGGAGCCTATGGCTACACCTTC. Translation: CASSFMDRGAYGYTF.